Shown below are 3 T cell receptor beta chains from a single sample sequenced in a study of control samples from healthy donors and cancer patients. TCRdb's table, derived via immunoSEQ multiplex PCR, lists solely in-frame clones and lacks some. The sample shows under 70,000 clones, roughly nine tenths of them seen only once. Source material: PBMCs. These receptors were taken from a woman between 45 and 60 years old with colorectal cancer.

The chain combines TRBV12-5 with TRBJ2-7; D is perhaps TRBD2 (6 bases). Germline assignment: CDR1 LGHNT and CDR2 FRNRAP. V lost 5 bases and J 0 bases, leaving 11 bases between the germline ends. This CDR3 is 14 amino acids long. CDR3 bases: TGTGCTAGTGGTGGGACTGCTAGCTCCTACGAGCAGTACTTC. Residues: CASGGTASSYEQYF.

V usage is TRBV10-3 and J usage is TRBJ2-7, with TRBD1 as a possible D gene (6 bases). Trimming took 3 bases from V and 4 from J, leaving 13 bases between them. Germline CDR1 ENHRY, CDR2 SYGVKD. There are 14 residues in the CDR3. DNA for the CDR3: TGTGCCATCAGTGAAGAAACAGGGTGGTACGAGCAGTACTTC. It specifies CAISEETGWYEQYF.

The rearrangement joins TRBV11-2 to TRBJ2-2; D unclear. Germline-derived CDR1 and CDR2 are SGHAT and FQNNGV. The CDR3 sequence is 13 residues long. V lost 1 base and J lost 7, with 7 bases in between. CDR3: CASSLGRVGELFF. CDR3 DNA: TGTGCCAGCAGCTTAGGACGAGTCGGGGAGCTGTTTTTT.